The 16 T cell receptor beta chains listed next were all sequenced from one sample in a study of blood T cells in healthy people across ages. Then a second PCR, running roughly 6 to 12 cycles, was carried out with a sample-barcoded 5' primer and a J-beta primer mix. Each CDR3 protein gets one entry after TCRdb re-called the 5' RACE reads with MiXCR. The sample gives roughly 1.5 million distinct CDR3 sequences, approximately 39% of which show up once; roughly 3.7% is in the top ten. Material for sequencing was blood. The receptors derive from a woman under 30 in good health.

DNA of the CDR3: TGTGCCAGCAGCTTAGTGGGGGCGGCCCTCAGCTCTAATGAAAAACTGTTTTTT. Protein product: CASSLVGAALSSNEKLFF. The V and J genes are TRBV7-2 and TRBJ1-4, with D possibly being TRBD1 (6 bases). The CDR3 sequence is 18 residues long. V lost 1 base and J lost 3, with 18 bases in between. CDR1 is SGHTA and CDR2 is FQGNSA in the germline V gene. Based on the CDR3 plus reference TRBV7-2 and TRBJ1-4, the full variable domain is GAGVSQSPSNKVTEKGKDVELRCDPISGHTALYWYRQSLGQGLEFLIYFQGNSAPDKSGLPSDRFSAERTGGSVSTLTIQRTQQEDSAVYLCASSLVGAALSSNEKLFFGSGTQLSVL.

The V gene is TRBV6-8, the J gene TRBJ1-2; 9 nucleotides line up with TRBD1. From germline, CDR1 is MNHGY and CDR2 SAAAGT. Unmatched junction bases numbered 7, after V lost 5 bases and J lost 9 bases. CDR3 length: 13 amino acids. The CDR3 DNA follows: TGTGCCAGCAGTGACCAAGGGACAGGGTGCTACACCTTC. As protein: CASSDQGTGCYTF.

The genes are TRBV20-1 and TRBJ2-5; the D is unclear. Germline values: CDR1 DFQATT, CDR2 SNEGSKA (reference sequence). The V end was cut by 5 bases, the J end by 11 bases, with 15 bases between. The CDR3 is 11 amino acids. CDR3: CSAALVDEQYF. For the CDR3, the DNA is TGCAGTGCTGCACTTGTCGATGAGCAGTACTTC.

The rearrangement links TRBV7-2 to TRBJ2-3, with 7 positions matching TRBD1. CDR1 and CDR2 from the germline V gene are SGHTA and FQGNSA. This CDR3 has 15 residues. The V gene end was trimmed by 0 bases and the J gene end by 6 bases; junction bases not matched to a gene: 6. CDR3 bases: TGTGCCAGCAGCTTAGCCGACAGGGTAACTGATACGCAGTATTTT. This encodes CASSLADRVTDTQYF.

This clonotype was counted only a few times. This chain uses TRBV6-6 with TRBJ1-6; 7 nucleotides align to TRBD1. The CDR3 is 14 residues long. J was trimmed by 5 bases and V by 5 bases; bases with no gene match: 3. Germline loops: CDR1 MNHNY, CDR2 SVGAGI (reference sequence). The CDR3 DNA is TGTGCCAGCAGTCCGACAGGGAATAATTCACCCCTCCACTTT. It specifies CASSPTGNNSPLHF.

The rearrangement links TRBV6-2 or TRBV6-3 to TRBJ1-5; no definite D call. The CDR3 sequence is 13 residues long. The V end was cut by 5 bases, the J end by 3 bases, with 8 bases between. Germline loops: CDR1 MNHEY, CDR2 SVGEGT. The CDR3 loop is CASSGVNNQPQHF. The DNA of the CDR3 is TGTGCCAGCAGTGGGGTTAACAATCAGCCCCAGCATTTT.

The chain joins TRBV6-2 or TRBV6-3 to TRBJ2-3; TRBD2 might be the D (5 bases). This CDR3 comprises 12 residues. V shed 7 bases and J shed 6 bases, with 11 bases lying between them. Germline V CDR1 and CDR2: MNHEY, SVGEGT. The CDR3 is CASTYGGDTQYF. CDR3 sequence (DNA): TGTGCCAGCACCTACGGAGGTGATACGCAGTATTTT.

The chain recombines TRBV24-1 with TRBJ2-5; possibly TRBD1 or TRBD2 for D (5 bases each). The CDR3 contains 15 residues. V lost 6 bases, J lost 2 bases, and 15 bases lay in between. Germline V gene data show CDR1 as KGHDR and CDR2 as SFDVKD. CDR3: CATSSNRGLQETQYF. In DNA form, the CDR3 reads TGTGCCACCAGTTCCAATCGGGGCTTGCAAGAGACCCAGTACTTC.

J is TRBJ2-3 and V is TRBV7-2; D remains ambiguous. The V gene's germline CDR1 is SGHTA and CDR2 FQGNSA. V was pared by 6 bases and J by 4 bases, with 17 bases between. This CDR3 region has 15 residues. The CDR3 sequence is CASSISARRADTQYF. The CDR3 region has the DNA TGTGCCAGCAGTATAAGCGCCCGAAGGGCAGATACGCAGTATTTT.

This chain links TRBV12-5 with TRBJ1-6; D not certain. Between the trimmed V and J ends, which lost 3 bases and 5 bases, there was a span of 14 bases. Germline CDR1 reads LGHNT; CDR2 reads FRNRAP. This CDR3 is 16 amino acids long. The chain's CDR3 is CASGFRHSINNSPLHF. Here the CDR3 DNA reads TGTGCTAGTGGTTTCCGACATAGTATCAATAATTCACCCCTCCACTTT.

The chain's CDR3 is CASSVVPYQPQHF. Here the CDR3 DNA reads TGCGCCAGCAGCGTGGTTCCGTATCAGCCCCAGCATTTT. The V call is TRBV5-1, the J call TRBJ1-5; D unclear. Trimming left V 4 bases short and J 5 bases short, with 10 bases between. Germline V CDR1 and CDR2: SGHRS, YFSETQ. This CDR3 has 13 amino acids.

J is TRBJ1-5 and V is TRBV5-1; the D gene is possibly TRBD1 (5 bases). Germline V gives CDR1 SGHRS, CDR2 YFSETQ. The CDR3 has 15 residues. V lost 0 bases to trimming and J lost 9 bases, with 16 bases between them. The CDR3 protein is CASSLGPGVQRPQHF. The CDR3 nucleotides are TGCGCCAGCAGCTTGGGCCCGGGGGTTCAGCGGCCCCAGCATTTT.

V is TRBV14 and J is TRBJ1-2; D might be TRBD1 (5 bases). The length of the CDR3 is 16 residues. Trimming left V 4 bases short and J 0 bases short, with 15 bases between. Germline-derived CDR1 and CDR2 are SGHDN and FVKESK. The CDR3 region has the DNA TGTGCCAGCAGCCGGGACGGAGGCCGACCTAACTATGGCTACACCTTC. Encoded protein: CASSRDGGRPNYGYTF.

This clonotype was detected once. A read error may account for a junction end that differs from germline. V usage is TRBV7-7 and J usage is TRBJ2-2, with D possibly matching TRBD1 (5 bases). This CDR3 contains 18 residues. CDR1 and CDR2 (germline): SSHAT, FNYEAQ (reference sequence). CDR3 loop: CASSPFPDRRANTGELFF. The CDR3 bases are TGTGCTAGCAGCCCGTTCCCAGACAGAAGGGCGAACACCGGGGAGCTGTTTTTT.

The rearrangement links TRBV5-1 to TRBJ1-2; possible D gene TRBD1, 6 bases. The germline V and J ends were trimmed by 2 bases and 4 bases, with 12 bases remaining between them. Looked up from germline, CDR1 is SGHRS and CDR2 is YFSETQ. CDR3 length: 14 amino acids. CDR3 in amino acids: CASSLQGPSYGYTF. The CDR3 DNA reads as TGCGCCAGCAGCTTACAGGGCCCCAGCTATGGCTACACCTTC.

V and J are TRBV7-2 and TRBJ2-7; perhaps TRBD1 as D (6 bases). Germline V gene sequence: CDR1 SGHTA, CDR2 FQGNSA. V was cut by 4 bases and J by 5 bases, with 18 bases left in between. The CDR3 has 15 residues. The DNA for the CDR3 is TGTGCCAGCAGCTCGACAGGACGGAGTCTCCACGAGCAGTACTTC. The encoded protein is CASSSTGRSLHEQYF.